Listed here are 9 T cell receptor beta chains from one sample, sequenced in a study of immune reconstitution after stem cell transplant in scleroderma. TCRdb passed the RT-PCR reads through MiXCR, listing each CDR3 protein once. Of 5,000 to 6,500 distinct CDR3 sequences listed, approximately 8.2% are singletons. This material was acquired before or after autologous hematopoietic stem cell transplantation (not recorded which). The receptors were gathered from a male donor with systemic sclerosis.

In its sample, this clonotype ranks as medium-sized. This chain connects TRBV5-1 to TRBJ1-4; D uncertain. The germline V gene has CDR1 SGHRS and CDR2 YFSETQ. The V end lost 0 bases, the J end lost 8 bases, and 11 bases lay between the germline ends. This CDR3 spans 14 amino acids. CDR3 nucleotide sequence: TGCGCCAGCAGCTTGGCTGGGAGGAACGAAAAACTGTTTTTT. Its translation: CASSLAGRNEKLFF.

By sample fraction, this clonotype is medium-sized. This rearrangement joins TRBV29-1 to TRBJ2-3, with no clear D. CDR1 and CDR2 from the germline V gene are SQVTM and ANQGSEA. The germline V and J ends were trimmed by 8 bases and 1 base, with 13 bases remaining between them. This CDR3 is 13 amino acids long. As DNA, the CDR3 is TGCAGCTCTGACTTTGGAGGCACAGATACGCAGTATTTT. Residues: CSSDFGGTDTQYF.

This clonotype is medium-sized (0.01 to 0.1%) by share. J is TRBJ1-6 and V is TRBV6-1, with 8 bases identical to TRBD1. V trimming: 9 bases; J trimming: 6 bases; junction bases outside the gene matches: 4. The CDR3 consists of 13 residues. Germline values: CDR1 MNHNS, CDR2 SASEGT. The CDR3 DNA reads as TGTGCCAGTGTGGACAGGGTTAATTCACCCCTCCACTTT. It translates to CASVDRVNSPLHF.

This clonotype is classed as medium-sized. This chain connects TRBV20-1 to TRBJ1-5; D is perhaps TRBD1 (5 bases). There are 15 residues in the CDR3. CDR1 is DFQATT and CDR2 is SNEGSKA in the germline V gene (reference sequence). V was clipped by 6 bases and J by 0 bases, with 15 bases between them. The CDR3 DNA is TGCAGTGCCAACTCGGGGCAGAATAGCAATCAGCCCCAGCATTTT. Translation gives CSANSGQNSNQPQHF.

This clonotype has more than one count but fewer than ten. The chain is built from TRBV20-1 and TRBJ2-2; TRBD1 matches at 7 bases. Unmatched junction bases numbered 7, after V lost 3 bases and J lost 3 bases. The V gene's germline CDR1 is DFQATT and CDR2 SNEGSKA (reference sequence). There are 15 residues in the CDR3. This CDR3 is CSASLRQGYTGELFF. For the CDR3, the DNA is TGCAGTGCTAGCCTACGACAGGGCTACACCGGGGAGCTGTTTTTT.

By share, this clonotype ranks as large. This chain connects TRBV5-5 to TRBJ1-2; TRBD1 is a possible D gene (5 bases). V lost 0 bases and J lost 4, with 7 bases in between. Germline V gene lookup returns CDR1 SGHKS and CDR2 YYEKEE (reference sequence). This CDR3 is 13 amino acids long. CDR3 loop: CASSLEQAYGYTF. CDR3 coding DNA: TGTGCCAGCAGCTTGGAACAGGCCTATGGCTACACCTTC.

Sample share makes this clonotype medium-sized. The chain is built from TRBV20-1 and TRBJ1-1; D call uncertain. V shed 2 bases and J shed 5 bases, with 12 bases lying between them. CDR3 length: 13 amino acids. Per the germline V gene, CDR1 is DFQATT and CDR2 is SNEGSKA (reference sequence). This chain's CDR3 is CSARTLGGTEAFF. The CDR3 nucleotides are TGCAGTGCTAGAACCTTGGGAGGGACTGAAGCTTTCTTT.

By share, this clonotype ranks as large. The CDR3 protein is CASSLASERDLSSYNEQFF. DNA for the CDR3: TGTGCCAGCAGTTTAGCGTCGGAGCGGGACCTTAGCTCCTACAATGAGCAGTTCTTC. J is TRBJ2-1 and V is TRBV12-3 or TRBV12-4; 7 positions agree with TRBD2. V lost 0 bases and J lost 0; bases outside the gene matches: 11. This CDR3 is 19 amino acids long.

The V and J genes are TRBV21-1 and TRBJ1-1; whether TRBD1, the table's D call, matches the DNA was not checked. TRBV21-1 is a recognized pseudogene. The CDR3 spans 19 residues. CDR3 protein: CASSKVEAPAQGALTEAFF. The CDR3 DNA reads TGTGCCAGCAGCAAAGTGGAGGCGCCTGCACAGGGGGCTCTCACTGAAGCTTTCTTT.